This record looks at one T cell receptor (beta chain) sequence and its context. Its matching antigen is unknown. The record originates from a study of OX40 agonist ivuxolimab in advanced cancers. Study as a whole: Patients were roughly 83% male with ages about 20 to 79, mean 60. Findings of the study overall: Determination of antigen specificity was not performed for the expanded peripheral T cells. Partial responders dosed at 0.1-3.0 mg/kg displayed clonal expansion ranking among the lowest. More expanded clones were seen, on average, in CD8+ T cells than in CD4+.

The CDR3 has 16 residues. CDR1 and CDR2 (germline): ENHRY, SYGVKD. Trimming took off 0 bases at V and 8 bases at J, with 16 bases between the two ends. Sequencing used immunoSEQ multiplex PCR; TCRdb keeps in-frame clones, though not all of them. Of about 46,000 clones in the sample, approximately 80% were seen once. The specimen comprised CD4+ or CD8+ T cells sorted from blood, sampled in a trial of the OX40 agonist ivuxolimab. The receptor comes from an adult with an advanced solid tumor such as melanoma, head and neck, liver or kidney cancer. The genes are TRBV10-3 and TRBJ1-4, with no clear D. CDR3 loop: CAISESHGLVREKLFF. The CDR3 DNA reads TGTGCCATCAGTGAGTCCCATGGCCTGGTGCGGGAAAAACTGTTTTTT.